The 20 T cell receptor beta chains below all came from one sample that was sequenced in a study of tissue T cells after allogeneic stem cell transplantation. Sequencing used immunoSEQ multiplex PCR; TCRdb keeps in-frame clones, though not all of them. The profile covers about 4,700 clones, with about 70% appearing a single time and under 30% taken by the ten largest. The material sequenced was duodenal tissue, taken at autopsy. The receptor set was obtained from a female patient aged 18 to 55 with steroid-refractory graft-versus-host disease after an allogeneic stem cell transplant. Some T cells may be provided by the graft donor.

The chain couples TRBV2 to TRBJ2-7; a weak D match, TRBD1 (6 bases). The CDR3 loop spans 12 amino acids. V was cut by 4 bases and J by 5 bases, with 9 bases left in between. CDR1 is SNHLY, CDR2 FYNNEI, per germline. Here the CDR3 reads CASSGDTNEQYF. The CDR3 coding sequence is TGTGCCAGCAGTGGGGACACAAACGAGCAGTACTTC.

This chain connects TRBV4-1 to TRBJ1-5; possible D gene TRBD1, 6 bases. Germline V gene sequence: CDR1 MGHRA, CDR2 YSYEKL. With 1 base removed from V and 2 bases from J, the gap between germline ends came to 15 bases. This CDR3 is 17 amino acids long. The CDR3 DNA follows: TGCGCCAGCAGCCAAGCGGGAGGGGGATTTGGCAATCAGCCCCAGCATTTT. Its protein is CASSQAGGGFGNQPQHF.

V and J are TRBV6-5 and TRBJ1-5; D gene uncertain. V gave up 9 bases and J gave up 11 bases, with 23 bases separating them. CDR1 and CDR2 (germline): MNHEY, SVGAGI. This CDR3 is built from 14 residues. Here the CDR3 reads CASSPDRLGQTQHF. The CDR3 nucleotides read TGTGCCAGTAGTCCAGACCGTCTAGGGCAGACCCAGCATTTT.

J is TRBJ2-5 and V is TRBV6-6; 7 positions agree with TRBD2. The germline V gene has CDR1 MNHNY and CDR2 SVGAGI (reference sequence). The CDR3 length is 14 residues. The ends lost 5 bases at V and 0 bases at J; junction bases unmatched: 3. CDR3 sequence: CASSGLEYQETQYF. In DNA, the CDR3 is TGTGCCAGCAGTGGACTAGAGTACCAAGAGACCCAGTACTTC.

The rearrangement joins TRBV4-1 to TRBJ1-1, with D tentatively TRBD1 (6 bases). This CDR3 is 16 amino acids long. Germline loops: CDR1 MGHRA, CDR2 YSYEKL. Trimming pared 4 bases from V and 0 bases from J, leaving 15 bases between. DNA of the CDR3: TGCGCCAGCAGCCCAGGGGCAGGGACCATGAACACTGAAGCTTTCTTT. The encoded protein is CASSPGAGTMNTEAFF.

CDR3 bases: TGTGCCAGCAGTACCAGCGGGAGGGCCTACGAGCAGTACTTC. It yields the protein CASSTSGRAYEQYF. The chain links TRBV2 to TRBJ2-7; 10 bases line up with TRBD2. Germline CDR1 and CDR2: SNHLY and FYNNEI. This CDR3 contains 14 residues. Trimming took 5 bases from V and 2 from J; bases not matched to a gene: 3.

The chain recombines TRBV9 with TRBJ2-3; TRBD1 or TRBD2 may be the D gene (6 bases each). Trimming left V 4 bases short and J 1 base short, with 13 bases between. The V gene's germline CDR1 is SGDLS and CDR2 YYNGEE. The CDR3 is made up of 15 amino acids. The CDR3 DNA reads TGTGCCAGCAGCCCTCGGGGGCCGGGCACAGATACGCAGTATTTT. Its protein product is CASSPRGPGTDTQYF.

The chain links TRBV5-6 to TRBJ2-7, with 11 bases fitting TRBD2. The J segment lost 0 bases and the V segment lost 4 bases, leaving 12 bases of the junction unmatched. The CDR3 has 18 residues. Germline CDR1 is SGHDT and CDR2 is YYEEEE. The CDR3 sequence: CASSPSGLAGLFSYEQYF. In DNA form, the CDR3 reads TGTGCCAGCAGCCCCTCTGGACTAGCGGGTTTATTCTCCTACGAGCAGTACTTC.

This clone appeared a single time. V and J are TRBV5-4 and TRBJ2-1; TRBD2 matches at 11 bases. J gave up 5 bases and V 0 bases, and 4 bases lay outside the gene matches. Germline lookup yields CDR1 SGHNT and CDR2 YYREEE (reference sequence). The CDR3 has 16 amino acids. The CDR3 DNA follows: TGTGCCAGCAGCTTGGTACTAGCGGGAGTAGACAATGAGCAGTTCTTC. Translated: CASSLVLAGVDNEQFF.

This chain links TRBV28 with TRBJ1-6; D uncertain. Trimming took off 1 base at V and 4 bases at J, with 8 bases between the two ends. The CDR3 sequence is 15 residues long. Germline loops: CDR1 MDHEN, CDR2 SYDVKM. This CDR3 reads CASSLLRIYNSPLHF. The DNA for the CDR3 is TGTGCCAGCAGTTTATTGCGGATATATAATTCACCCCTCCACTTT.

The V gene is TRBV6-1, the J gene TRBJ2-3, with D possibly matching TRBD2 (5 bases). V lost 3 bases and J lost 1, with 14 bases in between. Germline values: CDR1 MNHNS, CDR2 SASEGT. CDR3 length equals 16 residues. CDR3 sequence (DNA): TGTGCCAGCAGTGAGCGAGCGGATAGACGCACAGATACGCAGTATTTT. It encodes CASSERADRRTDTQYF.

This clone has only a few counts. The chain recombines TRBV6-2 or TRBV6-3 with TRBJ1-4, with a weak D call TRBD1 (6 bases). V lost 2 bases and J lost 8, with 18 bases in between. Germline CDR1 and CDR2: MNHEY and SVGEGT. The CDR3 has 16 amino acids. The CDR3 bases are TGTGCCAGCAGTTACGGGGAGGGGGGGAGCGGCGAAAAACTGTTTTTT. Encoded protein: CASSYGEGGSGEKLFF.

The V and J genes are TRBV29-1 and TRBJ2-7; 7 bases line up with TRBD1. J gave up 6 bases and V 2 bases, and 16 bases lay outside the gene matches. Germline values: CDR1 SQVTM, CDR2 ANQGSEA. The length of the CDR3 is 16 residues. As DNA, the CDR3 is TGCAGCGTTGAATACGGGACGGGACAGCCAGTTTCCGAGCAGTACTTC. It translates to CSVEYGTGQPVSEQYF.

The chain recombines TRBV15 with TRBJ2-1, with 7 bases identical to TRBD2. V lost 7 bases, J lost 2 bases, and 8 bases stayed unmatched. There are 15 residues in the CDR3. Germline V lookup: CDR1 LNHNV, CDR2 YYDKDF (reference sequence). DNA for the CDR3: TGTGCCACCACCTCAAGGGGAGGGCCCTACAATGAGCAGTTCTTC. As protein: CATTSRGGPYNEQFF. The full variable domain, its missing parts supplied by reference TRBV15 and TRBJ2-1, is DAMVIQNPRYQVTQFGKPVTLSCSQTLNHNVMYWYQQKSSQAPKLLFHYYDKDFNNEADTPDNFQSRRPNTSFCFLDIRSPGLGDTAMYLCATTSRGGPYNEQFFGPGTRLTVL.

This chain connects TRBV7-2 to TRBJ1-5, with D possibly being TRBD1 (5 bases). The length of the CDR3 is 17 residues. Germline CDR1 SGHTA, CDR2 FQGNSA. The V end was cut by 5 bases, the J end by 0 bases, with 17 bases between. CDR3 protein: CASSPPRGPYSNQPQHF. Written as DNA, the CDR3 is TGTGCCAGCAGCCCCCCCCGGGGACCGTATAGCAATCAGCCCCAGCATTTT.

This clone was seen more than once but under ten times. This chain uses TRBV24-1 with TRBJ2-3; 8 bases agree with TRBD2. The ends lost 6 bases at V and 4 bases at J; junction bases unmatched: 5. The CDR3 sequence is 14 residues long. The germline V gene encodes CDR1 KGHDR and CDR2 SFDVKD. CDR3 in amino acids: CATSKSGSADTQYF. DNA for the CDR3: TGTGCCACCAGTAAGAGCGGGAGCGCAGATACGCAGTATTTT.

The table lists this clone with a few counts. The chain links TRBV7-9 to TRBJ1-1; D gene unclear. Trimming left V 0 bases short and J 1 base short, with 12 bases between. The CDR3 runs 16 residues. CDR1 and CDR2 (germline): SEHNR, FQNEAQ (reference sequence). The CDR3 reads CASSLAPRRQNTEAFF. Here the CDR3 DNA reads TGTGCCAGCAGCTTAGCGCCCAGACGGCAGAACACTGAAGCTTTCTTT.

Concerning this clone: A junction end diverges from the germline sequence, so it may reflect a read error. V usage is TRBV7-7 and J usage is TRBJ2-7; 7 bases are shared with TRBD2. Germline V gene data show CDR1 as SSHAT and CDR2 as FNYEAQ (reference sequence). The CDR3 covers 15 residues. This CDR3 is CASSLEPGLNYEQYF. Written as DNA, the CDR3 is TGTGCTAGCAGCTTGGAACCGGGACTAAACTACGAGCAGTACTTC.

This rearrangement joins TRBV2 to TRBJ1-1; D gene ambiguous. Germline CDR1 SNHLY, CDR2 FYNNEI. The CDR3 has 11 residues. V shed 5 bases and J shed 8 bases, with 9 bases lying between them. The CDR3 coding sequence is TGTGCCAGCAGTCTTACACTAGAAGCTTTCTTT. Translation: CASSLTLEAFF.

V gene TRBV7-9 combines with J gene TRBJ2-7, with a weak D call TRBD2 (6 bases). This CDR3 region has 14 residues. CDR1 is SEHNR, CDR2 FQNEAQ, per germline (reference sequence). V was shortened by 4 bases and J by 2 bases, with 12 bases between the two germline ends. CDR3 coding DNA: TGTGCCAGCAGCTCGGGACTGCCGACCTACGAGCAGTACTTC. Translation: CASSSGLPTYEQYF. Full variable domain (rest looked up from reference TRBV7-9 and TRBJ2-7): DTGVSQNPRHKITKRGQNVTFRCDPISEHNRLYWYRQTLGQGPEFLTYFQNEAQLEKSRLLSDRFSAERPKGSFSTLEIQRTEQGDSAMYLCASSSGLPTYEQYFGPGTRLTVT.